Below are 10 T cell receptor beta chains sequenced from a single sample in a study of CD8+ T cells in alopecia areata listed by TCRdb under 2018. The time point label, as the study defines it: baseline before oral tofacitinib. Libraries were made using the immunoSEQ multiplex PCR assay. For TCR sequencing, RNA was extracted from every sample and reverse transcribed into cDNA to serve as template. TCRdb re-hosts the immuneACCESS table, in-frame sequences only. Its copies lack some clones; in the studies checked, an unresolved V gene accounts for under half of them, and the cause for the rest is not known. Present in this sample are 250,000 or so clones, approximately 61% of which were seen just once. In total, the top ten clones hold 1% to 1.5% of the sample. The source was CD4+ T cells sorted from blood, collected at week 0. The source is a human donor with alopecia areata.

V gene TRBV30 combines with J gene TRBJ2-5, with D unresolved. Trimming took 1 base from V and 5 from J, leaving 5 bases between them. CDR1 and CDR2 (germline): GTSNPN, SVGIG (reference sequence). The CDR3 is made up of 11 amino acids. CDR3 region: CAWSAEETQYF. CDR3 in DNA: TGTGCCTGGAGTGCGGAGGAGACCCAGTACTTC. Using reference TRBV30 and TRBJ2-5 for the parts outside the CDR3, the full variable domain is SQTIHQWPATLVQPVGSPLSLECTVEGTSNPNLYWYRQAAGRGLQLLFYSVGIGQISSEVPQNLSASRPQDRQFILSSKKLLLSDSGFYLCAWSAEETQYFGPGTRLLVL.

This clone has only a few counts. The chain has TRBV30 and TRBJ1-6, with 7 bases aligning to TRBD1. With V trimmed by 1 base and J by 0 bases, 3 bases remained unmatched. The CDR3 covers 16 residues. Germline CDR1 GTSNPN, CDR2 SVGIG (reference sequence). The CDR3 coding sequence is TGTGCCTGGAGTGGAGGGGGCCCCTCCTATAATTCACCCCTCCACTTT. The encoded protein is CAWSGGGPSYNSPLHF. The full variable domain, completed using reference TRBV30 and TRBJ1-6, is SQTIHQWPATLVQPVGSPLSLECTVEGTSNPNLYWYRQAAGRGLQLLFYSVGIGQISSEVPQNLSASRPQDRQFILSSKKLLLSDSGFYLCAWSGGGPSYNSPLHFGNGTRLTVT.

The CDR3 coding sequence is TGTGCCAGCAGGCGGCAAGGTCGGGGGAACCCACCCCTCCACTTT. The encoded protein is CASRRQGRGNPPLHF. This rearrangement joins TRBV6-5 to TRBJ1-6; possibly TRBD1 for D (5 bases). Trimming removed 6 bases from V and 11 bases from J, with 20 bases in between. Germline CDR1 and CDR2: MNHEY and SVGAGI. CDR3 length equals 15 residues.

The chain joins TRBV27 to TRBJ2-5, with a weak D call TRBD2 (7 bases). Germline V gene lookup returns CDR1 MNHEY and CDR2 SMNVEV (reference sequence). The V gene lost 4 bases and the J gene lost 1 base, with 13 bases spanning the gap. There are 15 residues in the CDR3. The chain's CDR3 is CASSSNGGRQETQYF. The CDR3 bases are TGTGCCAGCAGTTCCAACGGGGGGCGCCAAGAGACCCAGTACTTC.

The chain carries TRBV7-9 and TRBJ2-3; 9 positions agree with TRBD1. J lost 1 base, V lost 4 bases, and 3 bases had no gene match. From germline, CDR1 is SEHNR and CDR2 FQNEAQ (reference sequence). This CDR3 has 15 amino acids. CDR3 region: CASSSGDRGTDTQYF. The CDR3 nucleotides read TGTGCCAGCAGCTCGGGGGACAGGGGCACAGATACGCAGTATTTT.

The V gene is TRBV11-2, the J gene TRBJ1-3; weak D call: TRBD1 (5 bases). Germline-derived CDR1 and CDR2 are SGHAT and FQNNGV. The CDR3 consists of 16 residues. Deletions cut 0 bases from V and 2 bases from J, with 11 bases between. CDR3 sequence: CASSLDSRAAGNTIYF. The CDR3 bases are TGTGCCAGCAGCTTAGATAGCAGGGCAGCTGGAAACACCATATATTTT.

The chain combines TRBV29-1 with TRBJ2-3, with a possible D match to TRBD1 (6 bases). Germline loops: CDR1 SQVTM, CDR2 ANQGSEA. This CDR3 is 13 amino acids long. Trimming pared 6 bases from V and 6 bases from J, leaving 16 bases between. CDR3: CSVEDSLGDTQYF. Here the CDR3 DNA reads TGCAGCGTCGAGGACAGCCTCGGGGATACGCAGTATTTT.

This rearrangement joins TRBV7-3 to TRBJ2-5, with D perhaps TRBD2 (5 bases). Germline assignment: CDR1 SGHTA and CDR2 FQGTGA. The CDR3 is made up of 15 amino acids. The V and J ends lost 0 bases and 2 bases respectively, with 10 bases between them. The CDR3 region is CASSLTPGIQETQYF. CDR3 DNA: TGTGCCAGCAGCTTAACGCCGGGAATTCAAGAGACCCAGTACTTC.

The chain carries TRBV5-6 and TRBJ2-1; perhaps D is TRBD1 or TRBD2 (5 bases each). V shed 1 base and J shed 7 bases, with 18 bases lying between them. The V gene's germline CDR1 is SGHDT and CDR2 YYEEEE. The CDR3 is 16 residues long. CDR3 in DNA: TGTGCCAGCAGCTTGCCCCGGGACGGAGGCCTTAATGAGCAGTTCTTC. As protein: CASSLPRDGGLNEQFF.

The chain carries TRBV23-1 and TRBJ2-3, with 7 bases lining up with TRBD2. TRBV23-1 is assigned to the ORF class and has an uncertain function. The ends lost 3 bases at V and 9 bases at J; junction bases unmatched: 3. The length of the CDR3 is 12 residues. CDR3 nucleotides: TGCGCCAGCAGTCATGCGGGGGACACGCAGTATTTT. Protein product: CASSHAGDTQYF.